This T cell receptor beta chain was sequenced during a study of monozygotic twins with inflammatory bowel disease. Study-wide points: Versus healthy twins, IBD patients showed fewer clonotypes shared with others, especially with disease activity. It was in IBD patients that TCRbeta diversity (inverse Simpson) was lower than in healthy co-twins.

Each CDR3 protein gets one entry in TCRdb, which reprocessed the 5' RACE reads and gives no DNA. The sample's table shows about 380,000 distinct CDR3 sequences. The length of the CDR3 is 12 residues. The germline V gene has CDR1 KGHDR and CDR2 SFDVKD. Remarks on this clonotype: What it binds is not known.

The sequence was collected from a human donor with ulcerative colitis or Crohn's disease, or a healthy co-twin of an affected twin (not recorded which). The V call is TRBV24-1, the J call TRBJ2-7; the D call of TRBD1 rests on TCRdb alone, since no DNA is present to check it. The sample comprised blood. CDR3: CATSDLGVEQYF.